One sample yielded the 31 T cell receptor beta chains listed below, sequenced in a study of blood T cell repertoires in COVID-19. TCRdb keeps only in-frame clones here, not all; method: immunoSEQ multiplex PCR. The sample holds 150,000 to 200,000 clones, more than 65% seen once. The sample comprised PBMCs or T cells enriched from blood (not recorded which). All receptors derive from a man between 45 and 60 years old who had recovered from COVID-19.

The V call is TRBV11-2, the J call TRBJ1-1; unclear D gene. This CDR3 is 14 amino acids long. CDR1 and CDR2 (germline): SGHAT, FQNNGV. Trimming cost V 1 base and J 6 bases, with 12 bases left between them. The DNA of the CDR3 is TGTGCCAGCAGCTTAGGGTATCCAATAGCTGAAGCTTTCTTT. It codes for CASSLGYPIAEAFF.

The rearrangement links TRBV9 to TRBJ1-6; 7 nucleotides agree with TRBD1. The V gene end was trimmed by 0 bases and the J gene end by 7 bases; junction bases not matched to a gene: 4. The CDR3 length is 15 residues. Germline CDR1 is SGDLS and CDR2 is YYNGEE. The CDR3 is CASSVEDRANSPLHF. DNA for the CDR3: TGTGCCAGCAGCGTAGAAGACAGGGCGAATTCACCCCTCCACTTT.

The CDR3 sequence: CASKGQGRSPLHF. As DNA, the CDR3 is TGTGCCAGCAAGGGACAGGGTCGATCACCCCTCCACTTT. The V call is TRBV6-5, the J call TRBJ1-6, with 9 bases identical to TRBD1. Germline V gene data show CDR1 as MNHEY and CDR2 as SVGAGI. The CDR3 length is 13 residues. Losses at the gene ends were 7 bases for V and 10 bases for J; bases not matched to a gene: 5.

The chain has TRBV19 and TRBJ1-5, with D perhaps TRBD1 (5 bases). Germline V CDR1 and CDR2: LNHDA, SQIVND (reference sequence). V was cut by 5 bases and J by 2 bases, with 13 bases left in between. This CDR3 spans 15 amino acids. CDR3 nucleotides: TGTGCCAGTAGTGCGGGACTTGAACGCAATCAGCCCCAGCATTTT. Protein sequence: CASSAGLERNQPQHF.

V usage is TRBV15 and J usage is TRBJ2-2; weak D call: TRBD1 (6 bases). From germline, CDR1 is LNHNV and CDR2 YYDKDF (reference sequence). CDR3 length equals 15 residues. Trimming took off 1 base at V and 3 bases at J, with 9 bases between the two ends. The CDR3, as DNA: TGTGCCACCAGCAGAGGCAGGGGAGACACCGGGGAGCTGTTTTTT. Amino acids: CATSRGRGDTGELFF.

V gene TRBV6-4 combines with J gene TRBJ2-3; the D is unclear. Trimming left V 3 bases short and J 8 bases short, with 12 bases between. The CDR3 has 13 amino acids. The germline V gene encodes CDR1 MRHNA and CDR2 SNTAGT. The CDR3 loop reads CASSEPPHSTQYF. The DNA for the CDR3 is TGTGCCAGCAGTGAACCCCCGCATAGTACGCAGTATTTT.

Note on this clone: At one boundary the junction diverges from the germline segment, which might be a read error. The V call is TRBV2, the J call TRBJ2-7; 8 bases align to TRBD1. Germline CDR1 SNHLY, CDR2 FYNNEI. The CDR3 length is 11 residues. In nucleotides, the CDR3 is TGTGCCAGCACCAACCCTCGGGACAGGAGCTTC. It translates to CASTNPRDRSF.

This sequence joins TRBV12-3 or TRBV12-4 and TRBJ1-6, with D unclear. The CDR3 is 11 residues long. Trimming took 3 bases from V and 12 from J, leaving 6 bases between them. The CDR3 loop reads CASSLSGPLHF. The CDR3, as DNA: TGTGCCAGCAGTTTGAGTGGACCCCTCCACTTT.

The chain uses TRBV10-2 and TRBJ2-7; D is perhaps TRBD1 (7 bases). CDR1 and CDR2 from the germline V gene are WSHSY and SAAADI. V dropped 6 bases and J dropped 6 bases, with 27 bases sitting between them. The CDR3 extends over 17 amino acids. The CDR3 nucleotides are TGCGCCAGCAGACCACCCCAGACAGGGCGGGGTGTTTCCGAGCAGTACTTC. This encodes CASRPPQTGRGVSEQYF.

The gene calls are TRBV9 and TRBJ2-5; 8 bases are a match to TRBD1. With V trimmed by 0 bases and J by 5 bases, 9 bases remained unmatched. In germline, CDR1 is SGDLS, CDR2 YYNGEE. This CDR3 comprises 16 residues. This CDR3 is CASSVGSGGAGETQYF. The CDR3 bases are TGTGCCAGCAGCGTAGGCTCAGGGGGCGCAGGGGAGACCCAGTACTTC. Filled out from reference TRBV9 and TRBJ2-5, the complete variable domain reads DSGVTQTPKHLITATGQRVTLRCSPRSGDLSVYWYQQSLDQGLQFLIQYYNGEERAKGNILERFSAQQFPDLHSELNLSSLELGDSALYFCASSVGSGGAGETQYFGPGTRLLVL.

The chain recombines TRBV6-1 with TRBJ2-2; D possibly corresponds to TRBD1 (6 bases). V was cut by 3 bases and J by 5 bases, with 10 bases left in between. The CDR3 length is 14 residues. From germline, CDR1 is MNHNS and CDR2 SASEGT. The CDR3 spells CASSETGGTGELFF. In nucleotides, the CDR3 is TGTGCCAGCAGTGAGACAGGTGGAACCGGGGAGCTGTTTTTT.

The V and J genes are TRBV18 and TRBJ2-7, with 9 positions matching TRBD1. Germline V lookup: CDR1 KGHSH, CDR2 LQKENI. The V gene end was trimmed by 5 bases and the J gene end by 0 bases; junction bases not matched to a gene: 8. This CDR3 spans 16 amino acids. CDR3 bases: TGTGCCAGCTCATCAACGCCGGGACAGGGCTCCTACGAGCAGTACTTC. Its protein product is CASSSTPGQGSYEQYF.

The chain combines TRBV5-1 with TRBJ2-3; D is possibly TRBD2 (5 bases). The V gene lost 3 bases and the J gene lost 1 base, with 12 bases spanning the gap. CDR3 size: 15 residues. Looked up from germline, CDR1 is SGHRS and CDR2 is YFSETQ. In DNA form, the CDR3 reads TGCGCCAGCAGCTCGCACCTTAGCGGCACAGATACGCAGTATTTT. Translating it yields CASSSHLSGTDTQYF.

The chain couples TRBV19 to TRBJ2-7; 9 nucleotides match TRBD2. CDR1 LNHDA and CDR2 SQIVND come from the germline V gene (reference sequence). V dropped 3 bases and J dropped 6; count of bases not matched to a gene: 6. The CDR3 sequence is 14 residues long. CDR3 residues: CASSIRGGVGEQYF. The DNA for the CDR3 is TGTGCCAGTAGTATCCGCGGGGGGGTAGGCGAGCAGTACTTC.

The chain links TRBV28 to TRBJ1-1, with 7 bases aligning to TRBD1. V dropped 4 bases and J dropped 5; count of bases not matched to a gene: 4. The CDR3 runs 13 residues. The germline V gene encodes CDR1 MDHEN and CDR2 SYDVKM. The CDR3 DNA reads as TGTGCCAGCAGTTACCAGGGGGATACTGAAGCTTTCTTT. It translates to CASSYQGDTEAFF. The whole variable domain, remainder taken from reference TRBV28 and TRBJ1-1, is DVKVTQSSRYLVKRTGEKVFLECVQDMDHENMFWYRQDPGLGLRLIYFSYDVKMKEKGDIPEGYSVSREKKERFSLILESASTNQTSMYLCASSYQGDTEAFFGQGTRLTVV.

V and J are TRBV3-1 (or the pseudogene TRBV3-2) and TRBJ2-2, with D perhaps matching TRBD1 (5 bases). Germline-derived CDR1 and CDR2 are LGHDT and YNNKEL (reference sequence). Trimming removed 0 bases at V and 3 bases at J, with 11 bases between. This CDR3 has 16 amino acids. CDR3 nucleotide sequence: TGTGCCAGCAGCCAAGAAACAGGCGAGGACACCGGGGAGCTGTTTTTT. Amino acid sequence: CASSQETGEDTGELFF.

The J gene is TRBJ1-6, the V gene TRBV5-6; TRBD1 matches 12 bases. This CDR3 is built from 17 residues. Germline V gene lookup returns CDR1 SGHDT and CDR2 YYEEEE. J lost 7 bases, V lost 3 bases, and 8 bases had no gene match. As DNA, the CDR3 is TGTGCCAGCAGCTGGGGGGACAGGGGGCTCGGAAATTCACCCCTCCACTTT. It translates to CASSWGDRGLGNSPLHF.

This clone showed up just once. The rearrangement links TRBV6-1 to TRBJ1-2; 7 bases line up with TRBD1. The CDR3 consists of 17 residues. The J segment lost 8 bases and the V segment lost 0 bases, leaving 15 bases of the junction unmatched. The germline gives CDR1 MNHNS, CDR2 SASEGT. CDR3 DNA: TGTGCCAGCAGTGAAGCCTTCCGGGGACAGAAGACCTGGGGCTACACCTTC. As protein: CASSEAFRGQKTWGYTF.

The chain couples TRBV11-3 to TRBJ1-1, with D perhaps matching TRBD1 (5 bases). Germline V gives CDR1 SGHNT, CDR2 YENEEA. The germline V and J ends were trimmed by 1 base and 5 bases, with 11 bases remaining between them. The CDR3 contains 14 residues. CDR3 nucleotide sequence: TGTGCCAGCAGCTTAGTCGGGGGAAGAACTGAAGCTTTCTTT. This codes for CASSLVGGRTEAFF. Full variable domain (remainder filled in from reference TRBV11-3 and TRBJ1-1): EAGVVQSPRYKIIEKKQPVAFWCNPISGHNTLYWYLQNLGQGPELLIRYENEEAVDDSQLPKDRFSAERLKGVDSTLKIQPAELGDSAVYLCASSLVGGRTEAFFGQGTRLTVV.

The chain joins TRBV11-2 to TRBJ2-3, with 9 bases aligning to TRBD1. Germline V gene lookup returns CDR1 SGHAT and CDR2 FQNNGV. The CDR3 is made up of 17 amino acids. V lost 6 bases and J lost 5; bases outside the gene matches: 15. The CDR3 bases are TGTGCCAGCAGAAGTAAACAGGGGGCGAGGTCCGAAGATACGCAGTATTTT. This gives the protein CASRSKQGARSEDTQYF.

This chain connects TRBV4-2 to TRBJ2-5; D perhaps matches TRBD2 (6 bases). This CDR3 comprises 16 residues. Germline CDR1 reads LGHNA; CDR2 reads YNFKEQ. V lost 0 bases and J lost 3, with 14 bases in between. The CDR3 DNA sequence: TGTGCCAGCAGCCAAGATGTACGGGGGTTAAAAGAGACCCAGTACTTC. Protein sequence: CASSQDVRGLKETQYF.

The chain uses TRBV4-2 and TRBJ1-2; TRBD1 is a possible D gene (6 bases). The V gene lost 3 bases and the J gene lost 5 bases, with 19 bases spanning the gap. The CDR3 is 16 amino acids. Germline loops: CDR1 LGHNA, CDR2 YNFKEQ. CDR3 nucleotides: TGTGCCAGCAGCCAGGCTACTCGGGACAACTTATATGGCTACACCTTC. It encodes CASSQATRDNLYGYTF.

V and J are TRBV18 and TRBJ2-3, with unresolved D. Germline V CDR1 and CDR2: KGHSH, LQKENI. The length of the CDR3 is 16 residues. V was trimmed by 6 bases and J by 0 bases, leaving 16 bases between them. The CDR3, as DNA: TGTGCCAGCTCTACACCGACGGCGGATAGCACAGATACGCAGTATTTT. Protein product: CASSTPTADSTDTQYF.

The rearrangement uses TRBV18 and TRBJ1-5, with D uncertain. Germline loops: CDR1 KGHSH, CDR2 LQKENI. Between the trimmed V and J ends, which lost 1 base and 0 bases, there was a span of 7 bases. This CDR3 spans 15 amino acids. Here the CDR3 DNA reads TGTGCCAGCTCACCACGACAAAATAGCAATCAGCCCCAGCATTTT. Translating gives CASSPRQNSNQPQHF.

The CDR3 coding sequence is TGTGCCAGCCGCCGGGACAGTCCCAACACTGAAGCTTTCTTT. Encoded protein: CASRRDSPNTEAFF. J is TRBJ1-1 and V is TRBV18; TRBD1 matches at 7 bases. Germline V gives CDR1 KGHSH, CDR2 LQKENI. CDR3 size: 14 residues. The V and J ends lost 8 bases and 2 bases, in that order; junction bases with no gene match: 8.

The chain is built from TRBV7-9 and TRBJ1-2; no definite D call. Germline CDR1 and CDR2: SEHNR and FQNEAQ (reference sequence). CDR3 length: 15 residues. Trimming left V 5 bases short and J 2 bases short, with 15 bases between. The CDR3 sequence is CASSHARPRNYGYTF. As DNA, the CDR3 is TGTGCCAGCAGCCACGCCCGACCTAGAAACTATGGCTACACCTTC.

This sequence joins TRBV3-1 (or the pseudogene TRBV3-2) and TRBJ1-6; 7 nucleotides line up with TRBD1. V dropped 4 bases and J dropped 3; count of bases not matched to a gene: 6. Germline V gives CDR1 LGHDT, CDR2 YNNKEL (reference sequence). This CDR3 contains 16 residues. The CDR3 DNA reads TGTGCCAGCAGCCCAGGGGGGCCTGGCTATAATTCACCCCTCCACTTT. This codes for CASSPGGPGYNSPLHF.

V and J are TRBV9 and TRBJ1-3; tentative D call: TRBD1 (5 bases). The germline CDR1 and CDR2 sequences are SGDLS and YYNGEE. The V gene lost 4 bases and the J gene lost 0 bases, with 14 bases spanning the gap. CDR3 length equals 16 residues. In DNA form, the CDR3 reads TGTGCCAGCAGCCCAAGTGGGGCCTTCTCTGGAAACACCATATATTTT. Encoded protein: CASSPSGAFSGNTIYF.

CDR3 nucleotides: TGCGCCAGCAGTCGGGCAGGGACCTACGAGCAGTACTTC. It translates to CASSRAGTYEQYF. This rearrangement joins TRBV5-1 to TRBJ2-7, with a possible D match to TRBD1 (5 bases). The CDR3 length is 13 residues. Germline assignment: CDR1 SGHRS and CDR2 YFSETQ. Between the trimmed V and J ends, which lost 5 bases and 2 bases, there was a span of 11 bases.

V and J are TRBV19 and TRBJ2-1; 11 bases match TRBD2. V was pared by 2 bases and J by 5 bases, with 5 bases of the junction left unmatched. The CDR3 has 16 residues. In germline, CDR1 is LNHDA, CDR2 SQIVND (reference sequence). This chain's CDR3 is CASSISLAGGNNEQFF. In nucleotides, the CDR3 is TGTGCCAGTAGTATATCCCTAGCGGGGGGAAACAATGAGCAGTTCTTC.

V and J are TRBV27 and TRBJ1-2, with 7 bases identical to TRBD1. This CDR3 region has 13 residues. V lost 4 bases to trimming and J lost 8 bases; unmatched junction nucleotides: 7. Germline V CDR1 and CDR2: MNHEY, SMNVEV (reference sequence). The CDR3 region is CASSSSLQGGYTF. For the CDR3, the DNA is TGTGCCAGCAGTTCCTCACTACAGGGGGGCTACACCTTC.